This entry lists 29 T cell receptor beta chains sequenced from one sample in a study of T cell clones after liver transplantation (dated by TCRdb to about 2019). The method was the immunoSEQ multiplex PCR assay. The source is immuneACCESS, and TCRdb retained only in-frame sequences with V and J called. Part of the clones is not carried over; for the studies checked, unresolved V genes explain less than half of this, and the remainder is unexplained. This sample holds 51,000 or so clones; approximately 87% were observed only once. The biggest ten clones account for 13% to 15% of the sample. Source: CD8+ T cells from blood, taken 12 months after liver transplant. The receptors were gathered from a human patient who received a liver transplant. Where a transplant has occurred, the graft donor may have supplied some of the T cells.

The rearrangement joins TRBV28 to TRBJ2-5; D is unclear. V was cut by 5 bases and J by 4 bases, with 14 bases left in between. Germline values: CDR1 MDHEN, CDR2 SYDVKM. The CDR3 runs 14 residues. Here the CDR3 DNA reads TGTGCCAGCAGTATGACTCGCTGGGGAGAGACCCAGTACTTC. Amino acid sequence: CASSMTRWGETQYF.

Comment on this clone: A junction boundary mismatches the germline segment, possibly from a read error. V gene TRBV7-6 combines with J gene TRBJ2-7, with 12 bases fitting TRBD1. The germline gives CDR1 SGHVS, CDR2 FNYEAQ. The CDR3 has 11 amino acids. The CDR3 coding sequence is TGTGCCAGCAGCCTGGGACAGGGGGCAGTCTTC. This translates into CASSLGQGAVF.

This chain links TRBV7-9 with TRBJ1-5, with 9 bases aligning to TRBD1. From germline, CDR1 is SEHNR and CDR2 FQNEAQ (reference sequence). The CDR3 has 18 residues. Trimming removed 3 bases from V and 0 bases from J; junction bases left unmatched: 9. CDR3 nucleotides: TGTGCCAGCAGCTTCGTCGACAGGGGGGGACTTAGCAATCAGCCCCAGCATTTT. Residues: CASSFVDRGGLSNQPQHF.

The J gene is TRBJ2-3, the V gene TRBV6-6; D is possibly TRBD1 (6 bases). The CDR3 has 16 amino acids. CDR1 is MNHNY, CDR2 SVGAGI, per germline (reference sequence). Trimming removed 2 bases from V and 2 bases from J, with 14 bases in between. The CDR3 DNA sequence: TGTGCCAGCAGTTACGATCGGCAGGGGATCACAGATACGCAGTATTTT. Amino acids: CASSYDRQGITDTQYF.

The V and J genes are TRBV19 and TRBJ1-5; D unresolved. The CDR3 has 13 residues. The V gene lost 4 bases and the J gene lost 2 bases, with 6 bases spanning the gap. Germline lookup yields CDR1 LNHDA and CDR2 SQIVND (reference sequence). CDR3 region: CASSTVGNQPQHF. The CDR3 nucleotides are TGTGCCAGTAGTACTGTAGGCAATCAGCCCCAGCATTTT.

V is TRBV18 and J is TRBJ2-7; D is perhaps TRBD1 or TRBD2 (5 bases each). CDR1 KGHSH and CDR2 LQKENI come from the germline V gene. The CDR3 runs to 17 residues. V shed 1 base and J shed 2 bases, with 18 bases lying between them. The CDR3 bases are TGTGCCAGCTCACCACTTAGGGGCCTTGAGGGTACCTACGAGCAGTACTTC. Amino acid sequence: CASSPLRGLEGTYEQYF.

The gene calls are TRBV19 and TRBJ2-7; D may be TRBD1 (5 bases). Germline V CDR1 and CDR2: LNHDA, SQIVND (reference sequence). CDR3 length equals 14 residues. Trimming shortened V by 8 bases and J by 0 bases, and 14 bases separated the two germline ends. The CDR3 bases are TGTGCCAGTTCCGACAGATCCTACTCCTACGAGCAGTACTTC. Translating it yields CASSDRSYSYEQYF.

The chain uses TRBV7-9 and TRBJ1-3; D not certain. The CDR3 has 14 residues. V lost 10 bases, J lost 0 bases, and 13 bases lay in between. In germline, CDR1 is SEHNR, CDR2 FQNEAQ (reference sequence). CDR3 sequence: CATNSRDSGNTIYF. As DNA, the CDR3 is TGTGCCACCAACTCCCGGGACTCTGGAAACACCATATATTTT.

The chain carries TRBV6-6 and TRBJ2-5; 9 bases align to TRBD1. Germline CDR1 reads MNHNY; CDR2 reads SVGAGI (reference sequence). The CDR3 totals 16 residues. Germline trimming cut 0 bases from V and 2 bases from J; bases unmatched to any gene: 4. The CDR3 bases are TGTGCCAGCAGTTACTCTACAGGGGGCTTTCAAGAGACCCAGTACTTC. It is translated as CASSYSTGGFQETQYF.

In nucleotides, the CDR3 is TGCAGCGTTCGGGGGGGAGAGTCCTACGAGCAGTACTTC. It specifies CSVRGGESYEQYF. The rearrangement links TRBV29-1 to TRBJ2-7; 8 bases line up with TRBD2. The CDR3 runs to 13 residues. Per the germline V gene, CDR1 is SQVTM and CDR2 is ANQGSEA. Trimming at V came to 5 bases and at J to 1 base, leaving 4 bases not matched to a gene.

The chain combines TRBV27 with TRBJ1-1; D gene unclear. The V end was cut by 4 bases, the J end by 1 base, with 10 bases between. Germline CDR1 and CDR2: MNHEY and SMNVEV (reference sequence). The CDR3 totals 14 residues. This chain's CDR3 is CASSSPGPNTEAFF. CDR3 DNA sequence: TGTGCCAGCAGTTCCCCCGGTCCGAACACTGAAGCTTTCTTT.

This clone appeared a single time. CDR3 sequence: CASSIFGGYDEQYF. CDR3 coding DNA: TGTGCCAGTAGTATATTTGGAGGGTACGACGAGCAGTACTTC. The chain uses TRBV19 and TRBJ2-7; D is possibly TRBD2 (6 bases). CDR1 is LNHDA, CDR2 SQIVND, per germline (reference sequence). This CDR3 spans 14 amino acids. Trimming removed 2 bases from V and 5 bases from J, with 13 bases in between.

The V and J genes are TRBV27 and TRBJ2-3, with D maybe TRBD2 (5 bases). V gave up 0 bases and J gave up 3 bases, with 19 bases separating them. In germline, CDR1 is MNHEY, CDR2 SMNVEV (reference sequence). The CDR3 has 18 residues. The CDR3 is CASSLSLVAMERTDTQYF. Here the CDR3 DNA reads TGTGCCAGCAGTTTATCGCTCGTAGCGATGGAAAGGACAGATACGCAGTATTTT.

V gene TRBV27 combines with J gene TRBJ1-5, with no clear D. Trimming cost V 5 bases and J 6 bases, with 8 bases left between them. This CDR3 has 12 amino acids. Germline V gives CDR1 MNHEY, CDR2 SMNVEV (reference sequence). The CDR3 is CASSPTSQPQHF. CDR3 in DNA: TGTGCCAGCAGTCCCACAAGTCAGCCCCAGCATTTT.

The chain is built from TRBV15 and TRBJ2-3; D gene ambiguous. The V gene's germline CDR1 is LNHNV and CDR2 YYDKDF (reference sequence). V lost 0 bases, J lost 7 bases, and 23 bases lay in between. The CDR3 is made up of 18 amino acids. Here the CDR3 reads CATSRDPMAAGFGYTQYF. Written as DNA, the CDR3 is TGTGCCACCAGCAGAGACCCCATGGCAGCTGGGTTCGGGTATACGCAGTATTTT.

This chain joins TRBV5-1 and TRBJ2-1; 7 bases match TRBD1. This CDR3 spans 16 amino acids. In germline, CDR1 is SGHRS, CDR2 YFSETQ. V was pared by 3 bases and J by 0 bases, with 6 bases of the junction left unmatched. The CDR3 here is CASSWTRQGSYNEQFF. The CDR3 bases are TGCGCCAGCAGCTGGACCCGACAGGGCTCCTACAATGAGCAGTTCTTC.

This chain connects TRBV5-1 to TRBJ2-5; 10 bases are a match to TRBD2. Germline V lookup: CDR1 SGHRS, CDR2 YFSETQ. J lost 7 bases, V lost 0 bases, and 15 bases had no gene match. CDR3 size: 18 residues. The CDR3 loop reads CASSLAGVAGGPSGTQYF. The CDR3 DNA reads TGCGCCAGCAGCTTGGCAGGGGTAGCGGGAGGACCCTCGGGGACCCAGTACTTC.

This chain joins TRBV28 and TRBJ2-7, with D unresolved. This CDR3 has 16 amino acids. V was clipped by 3 bases and J by 2 bases, with 17 bases between them. The germline gives CDR1 MDHEN, CDR2 SYDVKM. The DNA of the CDR3 is TGTGCCAGCAGTTTTGAGGTTTTGGGTAGACCCTACGAGCAGTACTTC. Its translation is CASSFEVLGRPYEQYF. The full variable domain, its missing parts supplied by reference TRBV28 and TRBJ2-7, is DVKVTQSSRYLVKRTGEKVFLECVQDMDHENMFWYRQDPGLGLRLIYFSYDVKMKEKGDIPEGYSVSREKKERFSLILESASTNQTSMYLCASSFEVLGRPYEQYFGPGTRLTVT.

The rearrangement links TRBV27 to TRBJ2-3; tentatively, D is TRBD1 (6 bases). The CDR3 is 15 amino acids. V was shortened by 5 bases and J by 9 bases, with 21 bases between the two germline ends. The germline CDR1 and CDR2 sequences are MNHEY and SMNVEV (reference sequence). CDR3 coding DNA: TGTGCCAGCAGTACAAGGTGGGACAAAGAGGACACGCAGTATTTT. This encodes CASSTRWDKEDTQYF.

This chain joins TRBV19 and TRBJ1-2, with D unclear. The CDR3 is 11 amino acids. Germline assignment: CDR1 LNHDA and CDR2 SQIVND (reference sequence). With 4 bases removed from V and 6 bases from J, the gap between germline ends came to 6 bases. The CDR3 DNA follows: TGTGCCAGTAGTACCCCAAATGGCTACACCTTC. Its translation is CASSTPNGYTF. Looking up the rest from reference TRBV19 and TRBJ1-2 gives the full variable domain: DGGITQSPKYLFRKEGQNVTLSCEQNLNHDAMYWYRQDPGQGLRLIYYSQIVNDFQKGDIAEGYSVSREKKESFPLTVTSAQKNPTAFYLCASSTPNGYTFGSGTRLTVV.

The rearrangement links TRBV18 to TRBJ2-2; D is ambiguous. The ends were cut back, 0 bases at V and 3 bases at J, with 11 bases in the middle. Germline values: CDR1 KGHSH, CDR2 LQKENI. This CDR3 contains 16 residues. The DNA for the CDR3 is TGTGCCAGCTCACCACCTGTAGGGCCCCACACCGGGGAGCTGTTTTTT. It translates to CASSPPVGPHTGELFF.

The rearrangement links TRBV9 to TRBJ2-1; 10 positions match TRBD2. V shed 5 bases and J 0 bases; nucleotides not matched to a gene: 2. CDR1 SGDLS and CDR2 YYNGEE come from the germline V gene. This CDR3 is 15 amino acids long. The CDR3 region has the DNA TGTGCCAGCAGTTCTAGCGGGAGCTCCTACAATGAGCAGTTCTTC. Translating it yields CASSSSGSSYNEQFF.

The chain employs TRBV7-2 and TRBJ2-1; D remains unclear. The V end was cut by 5 bases, the J end by 3 bases, with 8 bases between. CDR1 and CDR2 (germline): SGHTA, FQGNSA. This CDR3 region has 13 residues. CDR3 region: CASSPNIYNEQFF. The CDR3 DNA is TGTGCCAGCAGCCCAAATATCTACAATGAGCAGTTCTTC.

This sequence joins TRBV30 and TRBJ2-1, with 8 bases aligning to TRBD2. There are 14 residues in the CDR3. V shed 3 bases, J shed 10 bases, and the junction held 11 bases outside the gene matches. Germline CDR1 GTSNPN, CDR2 SVGIG (reference sequence). The CDR3: CAWRPLAGPSEQFF. CDR3 nucleotide sequence: TGTGCCTGGAGGCCCCTAGCGGGCCCCAGCGAGCAGTTCTTC.

This chain connects TRBV7-2 to TRBJ2-5; no definite D call. This CDR3 is 12 amino acids long. CDR1 SGHTA and CDR2 FQGNSA come from the germline V gene. V lost 2 bases to trimming and J lost 5 bases, with 6 bases between them. CDR3 region: CASSLIRETQYF. The CDR3 region has the DNA TGTGCCAGCAGCTTAATAAGGGAGACCCAGTACTTC.

J is TRBJ1-5 and V is TRBV19; D ambiguous. The germline V gene encodes CDR1 LNHDA and CDR2 SQIVND (reference sequence). The V and J ends lost 3 bases and 0 bases respectively, with 9 bases between them. This CDR3 is built from 15 residues. CDR3 bases: TGTGCCAGTAGTATGACTCCCTATAGCAATCAGCCCCAGCATTTT. Translating it yields CASSMTPYSNQPQHF.

The chain carries TRBV19 and TRBJ2-7; D gene ambiguous. CDR1 is LNHDA and CDR2 is SQIVND in the germline V gene (reference sequence). The CDR3 is 14 residues long. Deletions cut 5 bases from V and 2 bases from J, with 13 bases between. The CDR3 spells CASSPRGATYEQYF. The DNA for the CDR3 is TGTGCCAGTAGTCCCCGTGGTGCAACCTACGAGCAGTACTTC.

This sequence joins TRBV7-6 and TRBJ2-7, with 8 bases aligning to TRBD2. V was clipped by 5 bases and J by 4 bases; unmatched bases: 7. This CDR3 spans 14 amino acids. Looked up from germline, CDR1 is SGHVS and CDR2 is FNYEAQ. As DNA, the CDR3 is TGTGCCAGCAGCGAGGGACTAGGCTCTTACGAGCAGTACTTC. Residues: CASSEGLGSYEQYF.

The V gene is TRBV18, the J gene TRBJ2-7; D not resolved. Trimming shortened V by 3 bases and J by 3 bases, and 6 bases separated the two germline ends. This CDR3 contains 12 residues. Looked up from germline, CDR1 is KGHSH and CDR2 is LQKENI. CDR3 sequence: CASSPSDYEQYF. CDR3 nucleotides: TGTGCCAGCTCACCGTCAGACTACGAGCAGTACTTC.